Described below is a single T cell receptor (beta chain) sequence and its context. This specimen comes from a study of blood T cell repertoires in COVID-19. Study at large: Sites in the United States, Italy and Spain provided acute and convalescent COVID-19 samples. T cells, B-cell-depleted T cells, or PBMCs supplied cDNA or gDNA.

As originally analysed: For nucleated cells, counts were estimated from reference gene primer amplification. Clones were sequenced by immunoSEQ multiplex PCR, and TCRdb holds only the in-frame ones, with some missing. That table is the source of V, J and clone size, and D and trimming were worked out from the DNA. The sample includes 390,000 or so clones, about 87% seen only once; the top ten take 10%. The age range of participants was 18 to 89 years, with residence in about 25 US areas. CDR3 length equals 15 residues. V was cut by 7 bases and J by 2 bases, with 15 bases left in between. In germline, CDR1 is ENHRY, CDR2 SYGVKD.

The source of this sequence is a woman between 50 and 59 years old who had recovered from COVID-19. The chain is built from TRBV10-3 and TRBJ2-1; no reliable D call. Sequencing was performed on PBMCs or T cells enriched from blood (not recorded which). CDR3 in amino acids: CAIKVGSETYNEQFF. CDR3 nucleotides: TGTGCCATCAAGGTAGGCAGCGAAACCTACAATGAGCAGTTCTTC.